Below are 15 T cell receptor beta chains sequenced from a single sample in a study of blood T cells in healthy people across ages. Through a sample-barcoded 5' primer and a J-beta primer mix, a second PCR was run for roughly 7 to 11 cycles. TCRdb reanalysed the 5' RACE reads using MiXCR and keeps one entry per CDR3 protein. The repertoire holds under 1 million distinct CDR3 sequences, with around 42% as singletons. Sequenced material: blood. The receptors come from a man in his 60s in good health.

V usage is TRBV7-2 and J usage is TRBJ1-6, with 10 bases matching TRBD1. V was pared by 5 bases and J by 6 bases, with 7 bases of the junction left unmatched. This CDR3 contains 16 residues. Germline CDR1 reads SGHTA; CDR2 reads FQGNSA. DNA for the CDR3: TGTGCCAGCAGCCGAGGACAGGGGGGGGCTAATTCACCCCTCCACTTT. This codes for CASSRGQGGANSPLHF.

This sequence joins TRBV20-1 and TRBJ1-6; D not certain. The CDR3 extends over 15 amino acids. Trimming removed 0 bases at V and 6 bases at J, with 12 bases between. Germline CDR1 is DFQATT and CDR2 is SNEGSKA (reference sequence). The CDR3 DNA is TGCAGTGCTAGAGATGCAGGAGGTGGTAATTCACCCCTCCACTTT. As protein: CSARDAGGGNSPLHF.

This clonotype was recorded only once. This chain connects TRBV20-1 to TRBJ1-6; the match to TRBD1 covers 9 bases. CDR1 DFQATT and CDR2 SNEGSKA come from the germline V gene (reference sequence). This CDR3 contains 12 residues. The V and J ends lost 7 bases and 8 bases, in that order; junction bases with no gene match: 3. CDR3 amino acids: CSVRTGDSPLHF. The CDR3 nucleotides are TGCAGTGTCCGGACAGGGGATTCACCCCTCCACTTT.

This rearrangement joins TRBV4-1 to TRBJ1-5; D is unclear. Germline V gene lookup returns CDR1 MGHRA and CDR2 YSYEKL. With 4 bases removed from V and 3 bases from J, the gap between germline ends came to 10 bases. The CDR3 is made up of 14 amino acids. The CDR3 here is CASSRYTINQPQHF. The CDR3 region has the DNA TGCGCCAGCAGCCGCTACACGATCAATCAGCCCCAGCATTTT.

J is TRBJ2-5 and V is TRBV5-1; 10 nucleotides agree with TRBD2. Trimming at V came to 3 bases and at J to 3 bases, leaving 8 bases not matched to a gene. This CDR3 comprises 16 residues. Germline V lookup: CDR1 SGHRS, CDR2 YFSETQ. The CDR3: CASSSSSGGKEETQYF. In DNA, the CDR3 is TGCGCCAGCAGCTCGTCTAGCGGGGGAAAGGAAGAGACCCAGTACTTC.

The rearrangement uses TRBV6-2 or TRBV6-3 and TRBJ1-1; D call uncertain. Germline CDR1 MNHEY, CDR2 SVGEGT. The CDR3 runs to 14 residues. Trimming shortened V by 1 base and J by 0 bases, and 6 bases separated the two germline ends. The CDR3 coding sequence is TGTGCCAGCAGTTACTTACAGTTGAACACTGAAGCTTTCTTT. It encodes CASSYLQLNTEAFF.

This clonotype appeared many times. The chain recombines TRBV5-1 with TRBJ1-1; the match to TRBD1 covers 7 bases. CDR1 is SGHRS, CDR2 YFSETQ, per germline. J was trimmed by 1 base and V by 6 bases; bases with no gene match: 6. This CDR3 comprises 14 residues. Written as DNA, the CDR3 is TGCGCCAGCACTCTCAGGGGGTCGAACACTGAAGCTTTCTTT. Translating it yields CASTLRGSNTEAFF.

This clonotype was seen only a few times. This chain links TRBV6-8 with TRBJ2-7, with D perhaps matching TRBD1 (6 bases). CDR3 length: 18 residues. Germline CDR1 reads MNHGY; CDR2 reads SAAAGT. Trimming removed 6 bases from V and 2 bases from J, with 26 bases in between. Here the CDR3 reads CASRGWGRGRGRAYEQYF. The CDR3 coding sequence is TGTGCCAGCAGGGGATGGGGCAGGGGTCGCGGTAGAGCCTACGAGCAGTACTTC.

This chain uses TRBV27 with TRBJ1-6; 8 bases align to TRBD1. The CDR3 has 14 residues. Germline CDR1 reads MNHEY; CDR2 reads SMNVEV (reference sequence). V dropped 10 bases and J dropped 10; count of bases not matched to a gene: 12. This CDR3 is CATNAGTGGSPLHF. The CDR3 DNA reads as TGTGCCACCAACGCCGGGACAGGAGGATCACCCCTCCACTTT.

The table lists this clonotype with a few counts. The chain joins TRBV20-1 to TRBJ2-5; the D call may be TRBD1 or TRBD2 (6 bases each). Germline V gene data show CDR1 as DFQATT and CDR2 as SNEGSKA (reference sequence). The CDR3 extends over 17 amino acids. With 3 bases removed from V and 8 bases from J, the gap between germline ends came to 28 bases. The CDR3 sequence is CSARGPWGQEEGLTQYF. Here the CDR3 DNA reads TGCAGTGCTAGGGGCCCTTGGGGGCAGGAGGAGGGTTTAACCCAGTACTTC.

This clonotype occurred once. The V and J genes are TRBV12-3 or TRBV12-4 and TRBJ1-1; maybe TRBD1 (5 bases). The CDR3 loop spans 15 amino acids. Trimming pared 2 bases from V and 2 bases from J, leaving 12 bases between. The CDR3 sequence is CASSLPQGTNTEAFF. The CDR3 region has the DNA TGTGCCAGCAGTTTACCCCAGGGTACTAACACTGAAGCTTTCTTT.

The chain combines TRBV4-3 with TRBJ2-3, with 10 bases fitting TRBD1. With 0 bases clipped from V and 0 bases from J, the junction kept 3 bases outside the gene matches. Germline CDR1 is LGHNA and CDR2 is YSLEER. This CDR3 is built from 17 residues. The CDR3 bases are TGCGCCAGCAGCCAAGACGACAGGGGGCGAAGCACAGATACGCAGTATTTT. Amino acids: CASSQDDRGRSTDTQYF.

This clonotype occurred a few times. The rearrangement joins TRBV7-2 to TRBJ2-1; 8 bases line up with TRBD2. Germline trimming cut 2 bases from V and 9 bases from J; bases unmatched to any gene: 15. Germline V gene data show CDR1 as SGHTA and CDR2 as FQGNSA. The CDR3 contains 17 residues. The CDR3 reads CASSLWVTGGGLSEQFF. CDR3 DNA: TGTGCCAGCAGCTTATGGGTCACCGGGGGGGGACTTAGTGAGCAGTTCTTC.

The chain joins TRBV5-1 to TRBJ2-3, with 7 bases fitting TRBD1. Germline V gene data show CDR1 as SGHRS and CDR2 as YFSETQ. With V trimmed by 0 bases and J by 0 bases, 4 bases remained unmatched. CDR3 length: 16 amino acids. CDR3 in amino acids: CASSLVRDSSTDTQYF. CDR3 DNA: TGCGCCAGCAGCTTGGTCAGGGACAGCAGCACAGATACGCAGTATTTT.

The CDR3 sequence is CSAVPGQHSTYEQYF. In DNA, the CDR3 is TGCAGTGCAGTGCCGGGACAGCATTCGACCTACGAGCAGTACTTC. V is TRBV20-1 and J is TRBJ2-7; 7 positions match TRBD1. Trimming removed 6 bases from V and 2 bases from J; junction bases left unmatched: 13. The CDR3 covers 15 residues. Germline V gene data show CDR1 as DFQATT and CDR2 as SNEGSKA (reference sequence).